These 32 T cell receptor beta chains were all obtained from the same sample, sequenced in a study of shared clonotypes between healthy human individuals. The protocol was immunoSEQ multiplex PCR, while the TCRdb copy is restricted to in-frame clones and leaves out a portion. Of more than 2,000,000 clones listed, over 85% are singletons. The sequenced sample was naive CD4+ T cells from PBMCs. Described subset: CD45RA+ positively selected. The receptors were gathered from a man in his late teens or twenties in good health. Some clones in this sample may be carry-over from other donors' samples.

The chain links TRBV30 to TRBJ2-2; D not resolved. The CDR3 covers 13 residues. Germline values: CDR1 GTSNPN, CDR2 SVGIG (reference sequence). Trimming shortened V by 2 bases and J by 2 bases, and 6 bases separated the two germline ends. This CDR3 is CAWSTYNTGELFF. The CDR3 nucleotides read TGTGCCTGGAGTACATATAACACCGGGGAGCTGTTTTTT.

In its sample, this clone was seen a few times. V usage is TRBV7-2 and J usage is TRBJ1-5, with a tentative D call TRBD1 (5 bases). The germline CDR1 and CDR2 sequences are SGHTA and FQGNSA. This CDR3 comprises 15 residues. The V end was cut by 0 bases, the J end by 6 bases, with 12 bases between. CDR3 residues: CASSLAESRAQPQHF. The CDR3 DNA follows: TGTGCCAGCAGCTTAGCCGAATCCAGGGCTCAGCCCCAGCATTTT.

J is TRBJ2-5 and V is TRBV28; D remains unclear. The CDR3 covers 13 residues. Trimming pared 5 bases from V and 1 base from J, leaving 8 bases between. Germline V CDR1 and CDR2: MDHEN, SYDVKM. Here the CDR3 reads CASSPFTQETQYF. CDR3 DNA sequence: TGTGCCAGCAGTCCGTTCACCCAAGAGACCCAGTACTTC.

This clone has just a few counts. In the same sample, other DNA sequences code for this CDR3. The chain carries TRBV5-1 and TRBJ2-2; no clear D. Germline V gives CDR1 SGHRS, CDR2 YFSETQ. Deletions cut 0 bases from V and 1 base from J, with 4 bases between. This CDR3 has 14 residues. The CDR3 is CASSLEGNTGELFF. CDR3 coding DNA: TGCGCCAGCAGCTTGGAGGGGAACACCGGGGAGCTGTTTTTT.

The chain is built from TRBV15 and TRBJ2-1; TRBD1 agrees at 8 bases. Germline V gene sequence: CDR1 LNHNV, CDR2 YYDKDF (reference sequence). The CDR3 length is 16 residues. The ends lost 3 bases at V and 9 bases at J; junction bases unmatched: 13. The CDR3 DNA follows: TGTGCCACCAGCAGTGAGAAGACAGGGGACAAAGGTGAGCAGTTCTTC. It specifies CATSSEKTGDKGEQFF.

The rearrangement links TRBV7-9 to TRBJ2-5, with D uncertain. V was trimmed by 11 bases and J by 0 bases, leaving 13 bases between them. The CDR3 sequence is 13 residues long. Germline V gene lookup returns CDR1 SEHNR and CDR2 FQNEAQ (reference sequence). The CDR3 region is CAGSKAHQETQYF. DNA of the CDR3: TGTGCCGGATCAAAGGCTCACCAAGAGACCCAGTACTTC. The full variable domain, rest sourced from reference TRBV7-9 and TRBJ2-5, is DTGVSQNPRHKITKRGQNVTFRCDPISEHNRLYWYRQTLGQGPEFLTYFQNEAQLEKSRLLSDRFSAERPKGSFSTLEIQRTEQGDSAMYLCAGSKAHQETQYFGPGTRLLVL.

The chain employs TRBV28 and TRBJ1-5; D gene uncertain. Trimming left V 5 bases short and J 16 bases short, with 15 bases between. The CDR3 loop spans 11 amino acids. Germline CDR1 reads MDHEN; CDR2 reads SYDVKM. The CDR3 DNA reads TGTGCCAGCAGTCCCTCCGGGTTACTTCATTTT. It specifies CASSPSGLLHF. The whole variable domain, remainder taken from reference TRBV28 and TRBJ1-5, is DVKVTQSSRYLVKRTGEKVFLECVQDMDHENMFWYRQDPGLGLRLIYFSYDVKMKEKGDIPEGYSVSREKKERFSLILESASTNQTSMYLCASSPSGLLHFGDGTRLSIL.

With respect to this clone: This same CDR3 is encoded by further DNA sequences in the sample. The gene calls are TRBV19 and TRBJ2-5; 9 nucleotides line up with TRBD1. Germline assignment: CDR1 LNHDA and CDR2 SQIVND (reference sequence). The CDR3 runs to 13 residues. V gave up 4 bases and J gave up 3 bases; unmatched junction bases: 0. CDR3 nucleotide sequence: TGTGCCAGTAGTAGGGACAGGGAAGAGACCCAGTACTTC. Translating gives CASSRDREETQYF.

As to this clone: In the same sample, other DNA sequences code for this CDR3. The chain carries TRBV18 and TRBJ1-1; D not certain. CDR3 length: 13 amino acids. Germline values: CDR1 KGHSH, CDR2 LQKENI. Deletions cut 3 bases from V and 0 bases from J, with 5 bases between. As DNA, the CDR3 is TGTGCCAGCTCACCCCAGGTGAACACTGAAGCTTTCTTT. This sequence encodes CASSPQVNTEAFF.

The chain has TRBV7-9 and TRBJ1-2; no reliable D call. Germline V lookup: CDR1 SEHNR, CDR2 FQNEAQ (reference sequence). With 1 base removed from V and 5 bases from J, the gap between germline ends came to 2 bases. The CDR3 totals 11 residues. Here the CDR3 reads CASSLVYGYTF. The CDR3 DNA reads as TGTGCCAGCAGCTTAGTATATGGCTACACCTTC.

CDR3 coding DNA: TGTGCCAGCAGAGCCCGGGACGTGGGGGATGAGCAGTTCTTC. This sequence encodes CASRARDVGDEQFF. The chain employs TRBV11-1 and TRBJ2-1; either TRBD1 or TRBD2 may supply D (5 bases each). V lost 6 bases and J 8 bases, leaving 17 bases between the germline ends. This CDR3 comprises 14 residues. Germline V lookup: CDR1 SGHAT, CDR2 FQDESV (reference sequence). The complete variable domain, with remaining parts taken from reference TRBV11-1 and TRBJ2-1, reads EAEVAQSPRYKITEKSQAVAFWCDPISGHATLYWYRQILGQGPELLVQFQDESVVDDSQLPKDRFSAERLKGVDSTLKIQPAELGDSAMYLCASRARDVGDEQFFGPGTRLTVL.

The chain links TRBV7-6 to TRBJ2-7, with D unclear. Per the germline V gene, CDR1 is SGHVS and CDR2 is FNYEAQ. V lost 1 base, J lost 5 bases, and 9 bases lay in between. CDR3 length: 13 amino acids. CDR3 sequence reads: CASSLDFTDEQYF. The CDR3 DNA sequence: TGTGCCAGCAGCTTAGACTTTACAGACGAGCAGTACTTC.

J is TRBJ2-4 and V is TRBV6-1, with D unresolved. The V gene's germline CDR1 is MNHNS and CDR2 SASEGT. The CDR3 sequence is 15 residues long. The germline V and J ends were trimmed by 5 bases and 0 bases, with 11 bases remaining between them. The CDR3 DNA reads TGTGCCAGCAGTAGATCCGAGACAGCCAAAAACATTCAGTACTTC. The encoded protein is CASSRSETAKNIQYF.

The CDR3 region is CASSLRNQETQYF. The DNA of the CDR3 is TGTGCCAGCAGTTTGAGGAACCAAGAGACCCAGTACTTC. The gene calls are TRBV28 and TRBJ2-5; unclear D gene. Trimming pared 3 bases from V and 0 bases from J, leaving 5 bases between. The CDR3 consists of 13 residues. CDR1 is MDHEN and CDR2 is SYDVKM in the germline V gene.

V gene TRBV4-1 combines with J gene TRBJ2-5; D possibly corresponds to TRBD2 (6 bases). CDR3 length: 16 residues. The germline CDR1 and CDR2 sequences are MGHRA and YSYEKL. The V and J ends lost 0 bases and 3 bases respectively, with 14 bases between them. The CDR3 DNA is TGCGCCAGCAGCCAAGAACCCCTAGCGATAGAAGAGACCCAGTACTTC. Translating gives CASSQEPLAIEETQYF.

J is TRBJ1-5 and V is TRBV4-2; D ambiguous. The V gene's germline CDR1 is LGHNA and CDR2 YNFKEQ. The CDR3 is 13 residues long. V lost 0 bases and J 5 bases, leaving 5 bases between the germline ends. CDR3: CASSQDRYQPQHF. Here the CDR3 DNA reads TGTGCCAGCAGCCAAGATCGCTATCAGCCCCAGCATTTT.

The chain uses TRBV7-9 and TRBJ2-6; D may be TRBD2 (6 bases). The V and J ends lost 3 bases and 0 bases respectively, with 6 bases between them. CDR1 SEHNR and CDR2 FQNEAQ come from the germline V gene (reference sequence). The CDR3 has 15 amino acids. The CDR3 loop reads CASSLDYSGANVLTF. CDR3 DNA: TGTGCCAGCAGCTTGGACTACTCTGGGGCCAACGTCCTGACTTTC.

V gene TRBV29-1 combines with J gene TRBJ1-2; D is ambiguous. Germline assignment: CDR1 SQVTM and CDR2 ANQGSEA. V gave up 4 bases and J gave up 0 bases, with 9 bases separating them. The CDR3 has 13 amino acids. Written as DNA, the CDR3 is TGCAGCGTTGTAAGGGATCCTAACTATGGCTACACCTTC. The encoded protein is CSVVRDPNYGYTF.

The chain joins TRBV15 to TRBJ2-3; 7 positions agree with TRBD2. V lost 5 bases to trimming and J lost 0 bases; unmatched junction nucleotides: 11. From germline, CDR1 is LNHNV and CDR2 YYDKDF (reference sequence). CDR3 length: 17 residues. The CDR3 loop reads CATSRTRGGVSTDTQYF. The DNA of the CDR3 is TGTGCCACCAGCCGGACTAGGGGAGGAGTTAGCACAGATACGCAGTATTTT.

Note on this clone: Other DNA sequences from this sample encode an identical CDR3 as well. The gene calls are TRBV7-6 and TRBJ2-7, with D perhaps being TRBD1 or TRBD2 (5 bases each). With 0 bases removed from V and 3 bases from J, the gap between germline ends came to 6 bases. Germline CDR1 reads SGHVS; CDR2 reads FNYEAQ. This CDR3 contains 13 residues. Written as DNA, the CDR3 is TGTGCCAGCAGCTTAGCGGGGGACTACGAGCAGTACTTC. It encodes CASSLAGDYEQYF.

V usage is TRBV19 and J usage is TRBJ1-1; TRBD1 matches 8 bases. The CDR3 covers 18 residues. From germline, CDR1 is LNHDA and CDR2 SQIVND (reference sequence). The V gene end was trimmed by 2 bases and the J gene end by 1 base; junction bases not matched to a gene: 12. The CDR3, as DNA: TGTGCCAGTAGTATACCTGCCTTCTCAGGGGGCAGGAACACTGAAGCTTTCTTT. Amino acid sequence: CASSIPAFSGGRNTEAFF.

The chain links TRBV5-1 to TRBJ2-5, with D possibly TRBD1 on 6 matching bases. Per germline, CDR1 SGHRS and CDR2 YFSETQ. V was cut by 4 bases and J by 7 bases, with 20 bases left in between. This CDR3 comprises 15 residues. The CDR3 nucleotides read TGCGCCAGCAGCGATGGCGGTAACAGGGAAGGGACCCAGTACTTC. This encodes CASSDGGNREGTQYF.

The chain joins TRBV5-1 to TRBJ2-3, with D perhaps matching TRBD1 (5 bases). The length of the CDR3 is 16 residues. Deletions cut 1 base from V and 2 bases from J, with 14 bases between. Germline CDR1 and CDR2: SGHRS and YFSETQ. The CDR3 sequence is CASSLWKTGNTDTQYF. CDR3 in DNA: TGCGCCAGCAGCTTGTGGAAAACAGGCAACACAGATACGCAGTATTTT. Combining the CDR3 with reference TRBV5-1 and TRBJ2-3 gives the whole variable domain KAGVTQTPRYLIKTRGQQVTLSCSPISGHRSVSWYQQTPGQGLQFLFEYFSETQRNKGNFPGRFSGRQFSNSRSEMNVSTLELGDSALYLCASSLWKTGNTDTQYFGPGTRLTVL.

In DNA form, the CDR3 reads TGTGCCAGCTCATCCCCGACAGGGAACCTATACAATGAGCAGTTCTTC. This translates into CASSSPTGNLYNEQFF. This chain uses TRBV18 with TRBJ2-1, with TRBD1 matching over 7 bases. The CDR3 length is 16 residues. With V trimmed by 5 bases and J by 4 bases, 11 bases remained unmatched. Germline CDR1 reads KGHSH; CDR2 reads LQKENI.

The chain is built from TRBV11-3 and TRBJ2-7; D gene uncertain. Germline CDR1 SGHNT, CDR2 YENEEA. Deletions cut 5 bases from V and 1 base from J, with 9 bases between. The CDR3 extends over 13 amino acids. CDR3 sequence reads: CASSKRNSYEQYF. CDR3 in DNA: TGTGCCAGCAGCAAGAGGAATTCCTACGAGCAGTACTTC.

This chain connects TRBV10-3 to TRBJ2-5, with D hard to call. The ends were cut back, 3 bases at V and 0 bases at J, with 8 bases in the middle. The germline gives CDR1 ENHRY, CDR2 SYGVKD. This CDR3 has 14 residues. CDR3 coding DNA: TGTGCCATCAGTGAACTCGAGTACCAAGAGACCCAGTACTTC. This sequence encodes CAISELEYQETQYF.

The genes are TRBV6-1 and TRBJ1-1; a weak D match, TRBD1 (5 bases). Trimming removed 1 base from V and 4 bases from J, with 13 bases in between. This CDR3 is 15 amino acids long. The V gene's germline CDR1 is MNHNS and CDR2 SASEGT. The CDR3 here is CASSEGERRGTEAFF. CDR3 nucleotides: TGTGCCAGCAGTGAAGGGGAGCGAAGGGGCACTGAAGCTTTCTTT.

J is TRBJ2-7 and V is TRBV5-1; D may be TRBD1 (6 bases). Germline V CDR1 and CDR2: SGHRS, YFSETQ. The CDR3 totals 14 residues. Trimming stripped 0 bases from V and 3 bases from J, with 10 bases between. Here the CDR3 DNA reads TGCGCCAGCAGCTTGGGGGACACAAACTACGAGCAGTACTTC. Its translation: CASSLGDTNYEQYF.

This clone has only one observation. The chain has TRBV10-3 and TRBJ2-3, with TRBD2 matching over 12 bases. With 5 bases clipped from V and 2 bases from J, the junction kept 14 bases outside the gene matches. This CDR3 contains 19 residues. Looked up from germline, CDR1 is ENHRY and CDR2 is SYGVKD. CDR3 amino acids: CAISLRLAGVKLLTDTQYF. The CDR3 DNA reads as TGTGCCATCAGTCTCAGACTAGCGGGAGTTAAATTACTCACAGATACGCAGTATTTT.

The J gene is TRBJ2-5, the V gene TRBV2; 7 positions agree with TRBD1. Germline CDR1 SNHLY, CDR2 FYNNEI. The trim removed 5 bases at V and 3 bases at J, leaving 9 bases unmatched. The CDR3 runs to 15 residues. The CDR3 region is CASSSDRAVEETQYF. The CDR3 nucleotides are TGTGCCAGCAGTTCAGACAGGGCAGTGGAAGAGACCCAGTACTTC.

The chain joins TRBV29-1 to TRBJ2-1; D uncertain. Germline assignment: CDR1 SQVTM and CDR2 ANQGSEA. The CDR3 is made up of 14 amino acids. The ends were cut back, 7 bases at V and 2 bases at J, with 15 bases in the middle. The CDR3 DNA sequence: TGCAGCGCCCAAGGCGGCGTAACCTACAATGAGCAGTTCTTC. Protein product: CSAQGGVTYNEQFF.

This sequence joins TRBV7-2 and TRBJ1-2; D uncertain. Germline lookup yields CDR1 SGHTA and CDR2 FQGNSA. CDR3 size: 15 residues. The V end lost 5 bases, the J end lost 0 bases, and 13 bases lay between the germline ends. The CDR3 DNA sequence: TGTGCCAGCAGCCAGGCCCCCGGGGCTAACTATGGCTACACCTTC. It specifies CASSQAPGANYGYTF.